This is a list of T cell receptor beta chains from one sample in a study of T cell responses to AZD1222 COVID-19 vaccine. The repertoire was sequenced with immunoSEQ multiplex PCR; TCRdb's copy has only in-frame clones and lacks some. The sample records 150,000 or so clones, 75% to 90% being singletons. Material: peripheral blood, obtained after recovery from COVID-19. These receptors originate from an adult who had recovered from COVID-19. The CDR3 runs from the conserved cysteine through the conserved F or W. The order of the fields is CDR3 DNA, CDR3 protein, clone size, J gene, V gene, D gene. The D gene is left open where the match is weak. Size is omitted from some rows. Given values are once, few, many or a class for expanded clones.

CDR3 DNA: TGCGCCAGCAGTGAGAGACAGGGCGACGAGCAGTACTTC
CDR3 protein: CASSERQGDEQYF
clone size: .
J gene: TRBJ2-7
V gene: TRBV10-1
D gene: TRBD1

CDR3 DNA: TGTGCCAGTAGTATCAGGCAGGCCAATTCACCCCTCCACTTT
CDR3 protein: CASSIRQANSPLHF
clone size: .
J gene: TRBJ1-6
V gene: TRBV19
D gene: .

CDR3 DNA: TGTGCCAGCAGCTCAACTAGCACAGATACGCAGTATTTT
CDR3 protein: CASSSTSTDTQYF
clone size: .
J gene: TRBJ2-3
V gene: TRBV7-3
D gene: .

CDR3 DNA: TGTGCCAGCAGTTTCCTCAGCTCCTACGAGCAGTACTTC
CDR3 protein: CASSFLSSYEQYF
clone size: .
J gene: TRBJ2-7
V gene: TRBV27
D gene: .

CDR3 DNA: TGTGCCAGCAGCTTAAATCGGGGCACAGATACGCAGTATTTT
CDR3 protein: CASSLNRGTDTQYF
clone size: .
J gene: TRBJ2-3
V gene: TRBV7-3
D gene: .

CDR3 DNA: TGTGCCAGCAGCCCTAGCTACAATGAGCAGTTCTTC
CDR3 protein: CASSPSYNEQFF
clone size: .
J gene: TRBJ2-1
V gene: TRBV9
D gene: .

CDR3 DNA: TGTGCCAGTAGTAAACAGGGGCGGAACACAGATACGCAGTATTTT
CDR3 protein: CASSKQGRNTDTQYF
clone size: .
J gene: TRBJ2-3
V gene: TRBV19
D gene: TRBD1

CDR3 DNA: TGTGCCAGTGGATTGGGGGGCGGTGGCTACACCTTC
CDR3 protein: CASGLGGGGYTF
clone size: .
J gene: TRBJ1-2
V gene: TRBV28
D gene: .

CDR3 DNA: TGTGCCAGTAGTTTACAAAGCGGGGCCCTCTACGAGCAGTACTTC
CDR3 protein: CASSLQSGALYEQYF
clone size: once
J gene: TRBJ2-7
V gene: TRBV19
D gene: TRBD2

CDR3 DNA: TGCAGCGTTGGTCACAGCCAAGAGACCCAGTACTTC
CDR3 protein: CSVGHSQETQYF
clone size: .
J gene: TRBJ2-5
V gene: TRBV29-1
D gene: .

CDR3 DNA: TGTGCCAGCAGCCGAAGGGCCGGAAACAATGAGCAGTTCTTC
CDR3 protein: CASSRRAGNNEQFF
clone size: once
J gene: TRBJ2-1
V gene: TRBV3-1/TRBV3-2
D gene: .

CDR3 DNA: TGCGCCAGCAGCTTGGTACAGGGGGGGGAGACCCAGTACTTC
CDR3 protein: CASSLVQGGETQYF
clone size: few
J gene: TRBJ2-5
V gene: TRBV5-1
D gene: .

CDR3 DNA: TGCGCCAGCAGCTTGGCTCCCGGGGTGGCCGGGGAGCTGTTTTTT
CDR3 protein: CASSLAPGVAGELFF
clone size: .
J gene: TRBJ2-2
V gene: TRBV5-1
D gene: .

CDR3 DNA: TGTGCCAGCAGTGAATGGGCAGGGGCTGAAGCTTTCTTT
CDR3 protein: CASSEWAGAEAFF
clone size: .
J gene: TRBJ1-1
V gene: TRBV6-1
D gene: .

CDR3 DNA: TGTGCCAGCTCACCGCTGGGACAGGGGGCCCCGTCTAACTATGGCTACACCTTC
CDR3 protein: CASSPLGQGAPSNYGYTF
clone size: .
J gene: TRBJ1-2
V gene: TRBV18
D gene: TRBD1

CDR3 DNA: TGTGCCAGCAGCCAAAACAGGGGAGGCGACTATGGCTACACCTTC
CDR3 protein: CASSQNRGGDYGYTF
clone size: .
J gene: TRBJ1-2
V gene: TRBV3-1/TRBV3-2
D gene: TRBD1

CDR3 DNA: TGTGCCAGCAGGGACAGAAACACTGAAGCTTTCTTT
CDR3 protein: CASRDRNTEAFF
clone size: .
J gene: TRBJ1-1
V gene: TRBV6-5
D gene: .

CDR3 DNA: TGTGCCAGCAGCTTAGGGGCAGGGATGAACACTGAAGCTTTCTTT
CDR3 protein: CASSLGAGMNTEAFF
clone size: .
J gene: TRBJ1-1
V gene: TRBV7-6
D gene: .

CDR3 DNA: TGCGCCAGCAGCTTTTGGAACATCGGGGACTCCTACAATGAGCAGTTCTTC
CDR3 protein: CASSFWNIGDSYNEQFF
clone size: .
J gene: TRBJ2-1
V gene: TRBV5-1
D gene: .

CDR3 DNA: TGTGCCAGCAGACAACAGGGACGGAGGAACACTGAAGCTTTCTTT
CDR3 protein: CASRQQGRRNTEAFF
clone size: .
J gene: TRBJ1-1
V gene: TRBV2
D gene: .

CDR3 DNA: TGTGCCAGCAGCCCCAACGAGGTAGCGGAGCAGTACTTC
CDR3 protein: CASSPNEVAEQYF
clone size: .
J gene: TRBJ2-7
V gene: TRBV3-1/TRBV3-2
D gene: .

CDR3 DNA: TGCGCCAGCAGCTTGGATCTAGCGGGAAGGGACGAGCAGTACTTC
CDR3 protein: CASSLDLAGRDEQYF
clone size: .
J gene: TRBJ2-7
V gene: TRBV5-1
D gene: TRBD2

CDR3 DNA: TGTGCCAGCAGCCAAGGGGGACAGGTTTTCTATGGCTACACCTTC
CDR3 protein: CASSQGGQVFYGYTF
clone size: .
J gene: TRBJ1-2
V gene: TRBV3-1/TRBV3-2
D gene: TRBD1

CDR3 DNA: TGCGCCAGCAGCCAAGGCACAGGAGGGGACACAGATACGCAGTATTTT
CDR3 protein: CASSQGTGGDTDTQYF
clone size: .
J gene: TRBJ2-3
V gene: TRBV4-3
D gene: .

CDR3 DNA: TGTGCCAGCATCAGCGGGGCTGGCTACACCTTC
CDR3 protein: CASISGAGYTF
clone size: .
J gene: TRBJ1-2
V gene: TRBV6-5
D gene: .

CDR3 DNA: TGCGCCAGCAGCCAAGGTGGGATCCTAAATGAAAAACTGTTTTTT
CDR3 protein: CASSQGGILNEKLFF
clone size: .
J gene: TRBJ1-4
V gene: TRBV4-3
D gene: .

CDR3 DNA: TGCGCCAGGGGGACAGGGAGGACTGAAGCTTTCTTT
CDR3 protein: CARGTGRTEAFF
clone size: .
J gene: TRBJ1-1
V gene: TRBV23-1
D gene: TRBD1

CDR3 DNA: TGTGCCAGCAGCCCTCGCATGGAGAATTCACCCCTCCACTTT
CDR3 protein: CASSPRMENSPLHF
clone size: .
J gene: TRBJ1-6
V gene: TRBV14
D gene: .

CDR3 DNA: TGTGCCAGCAGCAGATTTACTAGCGGGAGCTCCTACAATGAGCAGTTCTTC
CDR3 protein: CASSRFTSGSSYNEQFF
clone size: .
J gene: TRBJ2-1
V gene: TRBV9
D gene: TRBD2

CDR3 DNA: TGCGCCAGCAGCTTGGGAACATATAATGAAAAACTGTTTTTT
CDR3 protein: CASSLGTYNEKLFF
clone size: .
J gene: TRBJ1-4
V gene: TRBV5-1
D gene: .

CDR3 DNA: TGTGCCAGCAGCTTACCGACCCGTAAAAGAGAGACCCAGTACTTC
CDR3 protein: CASSLPTRKRETQYF
clone size: .
J gene: TRBJ2-5
V gene: TRBV7-2
D gene: .

CDR3 DNA: TGTGCCAGTAGTATAGATCTGGCAGCCAATGAAAAACTGTTTTTT
CDR3 protein: CASSIDLAANEKLFF
clone size: .
J gene: TRBJ1-4
V gene: TRBV19
D gene: .

CDR3 DNA: TGTGCCAGCAGATTTACCGGGAGTACGAACACTGAAGCTTTCTTT
CDR3 protein: CASRFTGSTNTEAFF
clone size: .
J gene: TRBJ1-1
V gene: TRBV28
D gene: .

CDR3 DNA: TGTGCCAGCAGCCCCCGGCAGGGAATGAACTATGGCTACACCTTC
CDR3 protein: CASSPRQGMNYGYTF
clone size: .
J gene: TRBJ1-2
V gene: TRBV14
D gene: .

CDR3 DNA: TGTGCCATCAGCTTACCGGGGTCTTCACCCCTCCACTTT
CDR3 protein: CAISLPGSSPLHF
clone size: .
J gene: TRBJ1-6
V gene: TRBV10-3
D gene: .

CDR3 DNA: TGTGCCAGCAGCTTCAGGGGTAACTATAATTCACCCCTCCACTTT
CDR3 protein: CASSFRGNYNSPLHF
clone size: .
J gene: TRBJ1-6
V gene: TRBV5-8
D gene: .

CDR3 DNA: TGCAGCGTTGAAGGGACTAGCGGGAGGGCCCCGTTCTTC
CDR3 protein: CSVEGTSGRAPFF
clone size: .
J gene: TRBJ2-1
V gene: TRBV29-1
D gene: TRBD2

CDR3 DNA: TGTGCCAGCAGCGCCCGTCCGCACAGGGATAGCAATCAGCCCCAGCATTTT
CDR3 protein: CASSARPHRDSNQPQHF
clone size: .
J gene: TRBJ1-5
V gene: TRBV21-1
D gene: .

CDR3 DNA: TGTGCCAGCAGCTTAGTACCTCCGGGACCTACCTCCTACGAGCAGTACTTC
CDR3 protein: CASSLVPPGPTSYEQYF
clone size: .
J gene: TRBJ2-7
V gene: TRBV7-6
D gene: .

CDR3 DNA: TGTGCCAGCAGCTTGGAGGGTAGCACAGATACGCAGTATTTT
CDR3 protein: CASSLEGSTDTQYF
clone size: .
J gene: TRBJ2-3
V gene: TRBV5-4
D gene: .

CDR3 DNA: TGTGCCAGCAGTCCATCGGGACCGACCTACGAGCAGTACTTC
CDR3 protein: CASSPSGPTYEQYF
clone size: .
J gene: TRBJ2-7
V gene: TRBV27
D gene: .

CDR3 DNA: TGTGCCAGCAGCTTGTTGGCAGGGGGCCGGGAGACCCAGTACTTC
CDR3 protein: CASSLLAGGRETQYF
clone size: .
J gene: TRBJ2-5
V gene: TRBV5-6
D gene: TRBD1

CDR3 DNA: TGTGCCAGCAGCGGTCCCGAGACAGGGAATTGGGATAGCAATCAGCCCCAGCATTTT
CDR3 protein: CASSGPETGNWDSNQPQHF
clone size: .
J gene: TRBJ1-5
V gene: TRBV9
D gene: TRBD1

CDR3 DNA: TGTGCCAGCAGTGCCAGGGGTAAATTCACCCTCCACTTT
CDR3 protein: CASSARGKFTLHF
clone size: .
J gene: TRBJ1-6
V gene: TRBV28
D gene: .

CDR3 DNA: TGTGCCAGCAGCTCGGAGGGGACAGCCTACGAGCAGTACTTC
CDR3 protein: CASSSEGTAYEQYF
clone size: few
J gene: TRBJ2-7
V gene: TRBV7-2
D gene: .

CDR3 DNA: TGTGCCAGCAGTTTACAGGGGAACCGGGGCGGGAATCAGCCCCAGCATTTT
CDR3 protein: CASSLQGNRGGNQPQHF
clone size: .
J gene: TRBJ1-5
V gene: TRBV27
D gene: .

CDR3 DNA: TGTGCCAGCAGCTTTAGGGGTGGAGGGGGCTTTAGTGAGCAGTACTTC
CDR3 protein: CASSFRGGGGFSEQYF
clone size: .
J gene: TRBJ2-7
V gene: TRBV5-4
D gene: .

CDR3 DNA: TGTGCCAGCAGTAGATCCGGGGCCGGCTACACCTTC
CDR3 protein: CASSRSGAGYTF
clone size: .
J gene: TRBJ1-2
V gene: TRBV6-2/TRBV6-3
D gene: .

CDR3 DNA: TGTGCCAGCAGCTTGAGGCGGACCCAAGAGACCCAGTACTTC
CDR3 protein: CASSLRRTQETQYF
clone size: .
J gene: TRBJ2-5
V gene: TRBV7-8
D gene: .

CDR3 DNA: TGTGCCAGCAGTGAATACGTGGGGGTATCGAACACCATATATTTT
CDR3 protein: CASSEYVGVSNTIYF
clone size: .
J gene: TRBJ1-3
V gene: TRBV6-1
D gene: .

CDR3 DNA: TGTGCCAGCACCCAGAGCGGGGCCGGATCTCACTACGAGCAGTACTTC
CDR3 protein: CASTQSGAGSHYEQYF
clone size: few
J gene: TRBJ2-7
V gene: TRBV28
D gene: TRBD2

CDR3 DNA: TGTGCCAGGACCGACAGGGGGCTAAACGAGCAGTACTTC
CDR3 protein: CARTDRGLNEQYF
clone size: .
J gene: TRBJ2-7
V gene: TRBV25-1
D gene: TRBD1

CDR3 DNA: TGTGCCAGCAGCCGGGCGGATGGCTACACCTTC
CDR3 protein: CASSRADGYTF
clone size: .
J gene: TRBJ1-2
V gene: TRBV3-1/TRBV3-2
D gene: .

CDR3 DNA: TGTGCCAGCAGACTGGGACTAGCGGGAGTAGAGACCCAGTACTTC
CDR3 protein: CASRLGLAGVETQYF
clone size: .
J gene: TRBJ2-5
V gene: TRBV7-8
D gene: TRBD2